This TCR beta chain derives from a study of T cell changes during pregnancy in multiple sclerosis. The data were produced by immunoSEQ multiplex PCR, yet TCRdb's version contains in-frame clones alone and is incomplete. The sample includes about 12,000 clones, roughly 86% of them seen just once. This clone was seen only once. This CDR3 region has 18 residues. The V segment lost 4 bases and the J segment 4 bases; nucleotides outside the gene matches: 15. The germline V gene has CDR1 MNHEY and CDR2 SMNVEV (reference sequence). The TCR originated in a female donor in good health, enrolled as a control in a pregnancy study. The V and J genes are TRBV27 and TRBJ2-5; 10 bases line up with TRBD1. This specimen was CD8+ T cells from peripheral blood mononuclear cells, taken in the second trimester of pregnancy. CDR3 nucleotides: TGTGCCAGCAGTTCCGACAGGGGGCTTGAAAGTAGAAGAGAGACCCAGTACTTC. Its translation is CASSSDRGLESRRETQYF.